The T cell receptor beta chain described here comes from a study of cytomegalovirus exposure and HLA in healthy donors. Study-wide findings and caveats: Roughly even sequencing depth across donors was the assumption behind the presence/absence analyses. Listed as cytomegalovirus-associated were approximately 160 TCR beta chains. Three CMV-associated chains were confirmed in vitro to be specific for CMV antigens. Among CMV-associated TCR beta chains, most appeared HLA-restricted in a later analysis.

This clone was seen a handful of times. Its cognate antigen is unknown. This CDR3 is built from 18 residues. The V and J ends lost 0 bases and 2 bases respectively, with 19 bases between them. Germline V gene sequence: CDR1 LGHNA, CDR2 YSLEER. Primers: 60 Vbeta forward and 13 Jbeta reverse. The data were produced by immunoSEQ multiplex PCR, yet TCRdb's version contains in-frame clones alone and is incomplete. Seen here are under 150,000 clones, 80% observed once, and the top ten hold about 5%. The specimen sequenced was PBMCs. The chain uses TRBV4-3 and TRBJ1-1; the D gene is possibly TRBD1 (6 bases). This receptor was obtained from a male donor in good health and CMV-seronegative. CDR3 DNA sequence: TGCGCCAGCAGCCAAGAAGGGGGAACAGGCTACGTCAACACTGAAGCTTTCTTT. Translation: CASSQEGGTGYVNTEAFF.